A single sample gave rise to the 8 T cell receptor beta chains below, sequenced in a study of T cell repertoires in cytomegalovirus infection. One entry per CDR3 protein results from TCRdb running MiXCR on the reads. Among under 600,000 distinct CDR3 sequences listed, 16% were seen once. The sample was CD8+ T cells from PBMCs. The receptors were gathered from a human donor in good health (CMV status not recorded). Some clones in this sample may be carry-over from other donors' samples.

This clonotype has just a few counts. This chain links TRBV27 with TRBJ2-2, with a possible D match to TRBD1 (5 bases). V was shortened by 4 bases and J by 5 bases, with 8 bases between the two germline ends. Germline values: CDR1 MNHEY, CDR2 SMNVEV (reference sequence). CDR3 length: 13 residues. CDR3 region: CASSSRVTGELFF. CDR3 DNA sequence: TGTGCCAGCAGTTCCAGGGTAACCGGGGAGCTGTTTTTT.

In this sample, this clonotype turned up many times. The V and J genes are TRBV6-5 and TRBJ1-3; tentatively, D is TRBD1 (5 bases). The V end was cut by 1 base, the J end by 0 bases, with 16 bases between. The CDR3 extends over 18 amino acids. CDR1 is MNHEY, CDR2 SVGAGI, per germline. CDR3 sequence (DNA): TGTGCCAGCAGTTACTGGGGGGTAGCGGGTGGCTCTGGAAACACCATATATTTT. Translating gives CASSYWGVAGGSGNTIYF.

There are many counts of this clonotype. V usage is TRBV28 and J usage is TRBJ2-7; D unresolved. Germline V gene lookup returns CDR1 MDHEN and CDR2 SYDVKM. This CDR3 spans 15 amino acids. Trimming took 8 bases from V and 5 from J, leaving 22 bases between them. The CDR3 loop is CASGLRVDFVDEQYF. DNA for the CDR3: TGTGCCAGCGGGCTTAGGGTCGACTTCGTGGACGAGCAGTACTTC.

This clonotype was observed a few times. The chain couples TRBV9 to TRBJ1-1; the D is unclear. The V end was cut by 0 bases, the J end by 0 bases, with 9 bases between. Germline V gene sequence: CDR1 SGDLS, CDR2 YYNGEE. This CDR3 has 15 amino acids. CDR3 region: CASSVDEFMNTEAFF. The CDR3 nucleotides read TGTGCCAGCAGCGTAGACGAGTTCATGAACACTGAAGCTTTCTTT. Looking up the rest from reference TRBV9 and TRBJ1-1 gives the full variable domain: DSGVTQTPKHLITATGQRVTLRCSPRSGDLSVYWYQQSLDQGLQFLIQYYNGEERAKGNILERFSAQQFPDLHSELNLSSLELGDSALYFCASSVDEFMNTEAFFGQGTRLTVV.

This clonotype was seen only a few times. CDR3 protein: CASSYSTGEGLTEAFF. CDR3 bases: TGTGCCAGCAGTTACAGTACCGGGGAGGGGCTCACTGAAGCTTTCTTT. V and J are TRBV6-6 and TRBJ1-1, with a weak D call TRBD1 (5 bases). CDR1 is MNHNY and CDR2 is SVGAGI in the germline V gene (reference sequence). V was trimmed by 2 bases and J by 4 bases, leaving 17 bases between them. The CDR3 has 16 amino acids.

This clonotype was seen once. The J gene is TRBJ1-2, the V gene TRBV2, with D possibly TRBD1 on 5 matching bases. The CDR3 has 16 residues. Germline lookup yields CDR1 SNHLY and CDR2 FYNNEI. Trimming removed 1 base from V and 0 bases from J, with 12 bases in between. Here the CDR3 DNA reads TGTGCCAGCAGTGAAGTGAGACAGATAGCTAACTATGGCTACACCTTC. Translating gives CASSEVRQIANYGYTF.

The chain links TRBV5-1 to TRBJ1-1, with D possibly matching TRBD1 (5 bases). The CDR3 runs 13 residues. The germline V gene encodes CDR1 SGHRS and CDR2 YFSETQ. Trimming removed 1 base from V and 5 bases from J, with 9 bases in between. CDR3 coding DNA: TGCGCCAGCAGCTTGCACCCAGGGACTGAAGCTTTCTTT. Encoded protein: CASSLHPGTEAFF.

This clonotype showed up many times. V and J are TRBV7-9 and TRBJ1-5; D gene unclear. From germline, CDR1 is SEHNR and CDR2 FQNEAQ (reference sequence). This CDR3 has 14 residues. V lost 5 bases and J lost 0, with 8 bases in between. The CDR3 here is CASSMDGSNQPQHF. The CDR3 DNA follows: TGTGCCAGCAGCATGGACGGTAGCAATCAGCCCCAGCATTTT. Full variable domain (rest looked up from reference TRBV7-9 and TRBJ1-5): DTGVSQNPRHKITKRGQNVTFRCDPISEHNRLYWYRQTLGQGPEFLTYFQNEAQLEKSRLLSDRFSAERPKGSFSTLEIQRTEQGDSAMYLCASSMDGSNQPQHFGDGTRLSIL.